This T cell receptor beta chain was captured in a study of response to subunit inactivated influenza vaccine. This clonotype was counted between two and nine times. V lost 4 bases, J lost 4 bases, and 8 bases stayed unmatched. This CDR3 contains 18 residues. CDR1 and CDR2 (germline): SGHNT, YYREEE (reference sequence). TCRdb ran MiXCR on the RT-PCR reads and lists one entry per CDR3 protein. The sample lists a few hundred thousand distinct CDR3 sequences, 21% occurring once. The TCR sequence derives from a man aged 45-69 years who received an inactivated influenza vaccine. This material consisted of PBMCs from blood, taken less than 22 months after vaccination. The chain links TRBV5-4 to TRBJ2-6; the match to TRBD2 covers 13 bases. CDR3 sequence reads: CASSEGTSGIGGANVLTF. CDR3 in DNA: TGTGCCAGCAGCGAGGGGACTAGCGGGATAGGAGGGGCCAACGTCCTGACTTTC.